What follows is one T cell receptor beta chain and its context. Its antigen is unknown. The data are from a study of T cells in tuberculosis. Turning to the study itself: CD1B tetramers identified T cells specific for mycobacterial lipid GMM. A South African cohort included IGRA-negative adolescents, latently infected IGRA-positive adolescents and adults with active tuberculosis. Study-wide findings and caveats: Samples were chosen by availability of cryopreserved specimens. Shorter CDR3-alpha in active tuberculosis partly drove smaller distances.

TCRdb's table, derived via immunoSEQ multiplex PCR, lists solely in-frame clones and lacks some. The sample shows under 40,000 clones, 86% of them seen only once. Germline lookup yields CDR1 SQVTM and CDR2 ANQGSEA. The CDR3 runs to 12 residues. Trimming pared 6 bases from V and 3 bases from J, leaving 6 bases between. Described time point: new active TB diagnosis, blood taken before or within 7 days of starting treatment. The clonotype comes from an adult with tuberculosis. The chain combines TRBV29-1 with TRBJ2-6; D call uncertain. The sample was PBMCs, taken at tuberculosis diagnosis. The CDR3 coding sequence is TGCAGCGTCCAGGTTGGGGCCAACGTCCTGACTTTC. This translates into CSVQVGANVLTF.